These 27 T cell receptor beta chains share one sample of origin, sequenced in a study of blood T cell repertoires in COVID-19. The method was immunoSEQ multiplex PCR; TCRdb's version includes in-frame clones alone and lacks a portion of them. The repertoire has about 11,000 clones, 80% to 90% of them found once; the top ten carry approximately 11%. Sample: peripheral blood. The receptor source for this set is a human donor in a cohort sampled during active COVID-19.

V and J are TRBV6-5 and TRBJ2-1; 10 bases fit TRBD1. Germline-derived CDR1 and CDR2 are MNHEY and SVGAGI. Trimming took 4 bases from V and 2 from J; bases not matched to a gene: 5. There are 16 residues in the CDR3. The CDR3 region has the DNA TGTGCCAGCAGTTCCCACGGACAGGGGGCCTACAATGAGCAGTTCTTC. It specifies CASSSHGQGAYNEQFF.

V is TRBV12-5 and J is TRBJ2-3; D unclear. CDR3 size: 13 residues. Trimming stripped 1 base from V and 3 bases from J, with 5 bases between. Germline values: CDR1 LGHNT, CDR2 FRNRAP. The CDR3 region is CASGLGLTDTQYF. The CDR3 DNA reads as TGTGCTAGTGGTTTGGGACTGACAGATACGCAGTATTTT.

This clone was detected a few times. The V call is TRBV27, the J call TRBJ2-3, with a possible D match to TRBD2 (5 bases). This CDR3 contains 16 residues. V gave up 4 bases and J gave up 3 bases, with 17 bases separating them. Germline CDR1 MNHEY, CDR2 SMNVEV (reference sequence). The CDR3 sequence: CASSSPHGEGTDTQYF. In DNA form, the CDR3 reads TGTGCCAGCAGTTCCCCCCACGGGGAAGGGACAGATACGCAGTATTTT.

The V gene is TRBV9, the J gene TRBJ2-2; TRBD1 is a possible D gene (5 bases). Germline CDR1 is SGDLS and CDR2 is YYNGEE. The CDR3 sequence is 16 residues long. V dropped 0 bases and J dropped 3 bases, with 12 bases sitting between them. CDR3 in DNA: TGTGCCAGCAGCGTAGAGGGGCTTGCAGACACCGGGGAGCTGTTTTTT. Translating it yields CASSVEGLADTGELFF. The whole variable domain, remainder taken from reference TRBV9 and TRBJ2-2, is DSGVTQTPKHLITATGQRVTLRCSPRSGDLSVYWYQQSLDQGLQFLIQYYNGEERAKGNILERFSAQQFPDLHSELNLSSLELGDSALYFCASSVEGLADTGELFFGEGSRLTVL.

The V call is TRBV6-5, the J call TRBJ1-1; no clear D gene. V dropped 7 bases and J dropped 0 bases, with 12 bases sitting between them. CDR1 MNHEY and CDR2 SVGAGI come from the germline V gene. The CDR3 has 14 amino acids. CDR3 amino acids: CASTVFTVNTEAFF. The CDR3 DNA is TGTGCCAGCACTGTCTTTACAGTGAACACTGAAGCTTTCTTT.

The DNA for the CDR3 is TGTGCCAGCAGCTTTATAAGCGGGGGCCGCGGGACAGATACGCAGTATTTT. It codes for CASSFISGGRGTDTQYF. The rearrangement uses TRBV7-9 and TRBJ2-3, with 8 positions matching TRBD2. CDR3 size: 17 residues. Germline V gene sequence: CDR1 SEHNR, CDR2 FQNEAQ (reference sequence). V shed 3 bases, J shed 3 bases, and the junction held 11 bases outside the gene matches.

The chain uses TRBV2 and TRBJ2-7, with a tentative D call TRBD2 (5 bases). V was cut by 3 bases and J by 5 bases, with 17 bases left in between. Germline lookup yields CDR1 SNHLY and CDR2 FYNNEI. The length of the CDR3 is 15 residues. The DNA for the CDR3 is TGTGCCAGCAGTGAGGAGGTGGGTGACCCCCACGAGCAGTACTTC. Translation gives CASSEEVGDPHEQYF.

The chain uses TRBV6-1 and TRBJ1-4; the D gene is possibly TRBD1 (6 bases). Deletions cut 4 bases from V and 0 bases from J, with 12 bases between. The CDR3 loop spans 16 amino acids. Germline V gene lookup returns CDR1 MNHNS and CDR2 SASEGT. The CDR3 here is CASSALKGATNEKLFF. DNA for the CDR3: TGTGCCAGCAGTGCCCTGAAGGGGGCAACTAATGAAAAACTGTTTTTT.

The chain has TRBV30 and TRBJ1-1; no clear D gene. V dropped 0 bases and J dropped 4 bases, with 12 bases sitting between them. This CDR3 has 14 residues. Germline values: CDR1 GTSNPN, CDR2 SVGIG (reference sequence). The CDR3 DNA follows: TGTGCCTGGAGTGTTAGCGAGGGCCTCACTGAAGCTTTCTTT. Its translation is CAWSVSEGLTEAFF. Full variable domain (outside the CDR3, taken from reference TRBV30 and TRBJ1-1): SQTIHQWPATLVQPVGSPLSLECTVEGTSNPNLYWYRQAAGRGLQLLFYSVGIGQISSEVPQNLSASRPQDRQFILSSKKLLLSDSGFYLCAWSVSEGLTEAFFGQGTRLTVV.

Here the CDR3 DNA reads TGTGCCAGCAGCGTAGCGCCAGCGGGGGGTGAGCAGTACTTC. Its protein is CASSVAPAGGEQYF. This chain joins TRBV9 and TRBJ2-7; 9 nucleotides align to TRBD2. Germline CDR1 and CDR2: SGDLS and YYNGEE. V lost 0 bases, J lost 7 bases, and 5 bases stayed unmatched. The CDR3 sequence is 14 residues long.

This clone appeared a few times. The V gene is TRBV28, the J gene TRBJ1-1; 8 bases match TRBD1. The CDR3 is 14 amino acids. CDR1 and CDR2 (germline): MDHEN, SYDVKM. V lost 8 bases, J lost 5 bases, and 10 bases stayed unmatched. CDR3 nucleotides: TGTGCCAGCGTCCAGGGGGCATGGAGTACTGAAGCTTTCTTT. Translating it yields CASVQGAWSTEAFF. Looking up the rest from reference TRBV28 and TRBJ1-1 gives the full variable domain: DVKVTQSSRYLVKRTGEKVFLECVQDMDHENMFWYRQDPGLGLRLIYFSYDVKMKEKGDIPEGYSVSREKKERFSLILESASTNQTSMYLCASVQGAWSTEAFFGQGTRLTVV.

The J gene is TRBJ1-2, the V gene TRBV7-8, with a weak D call TRBD1 (6 bases). V was pared by 5 bases and J by 6 bases, with 13 bases between. This CDR3 is 13 amino acids long. The germline V gene encodes CDR1 SGHVS and CDR2 FQNEAQ. The CDR3 here is CASSVTGLDGYTF. In DNA, the CDR3 is TGTGCCAGCAGCGTAACAGGGCTAGATGGCTACACCTTC. The full variable domain, its missing parts supplied by reference TRBV7-8 and TRBJ1-2, is GAGVSQSPRYKVAKRGQDVALRCDPISGHVSLFWYQQALGQGPEFLTYFQNEAQLDKSGLPSDRFFAERPEGSVSTLKIQRTQQEDSAVYLCASSVTGLDGYTFGSGTRLTVV.

Only one count was recorded for this clone. The CDR3 here is CASSSRMGQGGIDEQYF. CDR3 bases: TGTGCCAGCAGCTCTCGTATGGGACAGGGGGGGATTGACGAGCAGTACTTC. The chain joins TRBV11-3 to TRBJ2-7, with 11 positions matching TRBD1. Germline V lookup: CDR1 SGHNT, CDR2 YENEEA. V shed 4 bases, J shed 5 bases, and the junction held 13 bases outside the gene matches. This CDR3 is 17 amino acids long.

The chain links TRBV10-1 to TRBJ2-2; TRBD2 matches 7 bases. CDR1 and CDR2 (germline): WNHNN, SYGVQD (reference sequence). CDR3 size: 15 residues. V shed 3 bases and J 5 bases; nucleotides not matched to a gene: 6. The CDR3 loop reads CASSDPGTMTGELFF. DNA of the CDR3: TGCGCCAGCAGTGACCCCGGGACTATGACCGGGGAGCTGTTTTTT.

V and J are TRBV5-1 and TRBJ2-7, with 7 bases fitting TRBD2. The J segment lost 2 bases and the V segment lost 4 bases, leaving 6 bases of the junction unmatched. This CDR3 has 14 residues. Germline CDR1 reads SGHRS; CDR2 reads YFSETQ. CDR3 nucleotides: TGCGCCAGCAGCGACCGGGACTATACCTACGAGCAGTACTTC. Protein: CASSDRDYTYEQYF.

This clone was observed once. This chain uses TRBV30 with TRBJ1-4; 7 bases line up with TRBD1. Losses at the gene ends were 1 base for V and 6 bases for J; bases not matched to a gene: 5. The CDR3 has 14 amino acids. Per germline, CDR1 GTSNPN and CDR2 SVGIG (reference sequence). This CDR3 reads CAWSGQGRDEKLFF. The DNA of the CDR3 is TGTGCCTGGAGTGGACAGGGTAGGGATGAAAAACTGTTTTTT.

J is TRBJ2-2 and V is TRBV29-1; no firm D call. V was clipped by 4 bases and J by 0 bases, with 6 bases between them. The CDR3 has 13 amino acids. Germline CDR1 reads SQVTM; CDR2 reads ANQGSEA. CDR3 coding DNA: TGCAGCGTTGTCAGAACGAACACCGGGGAGCTGTTTTTT. Translating gives CSVVRTNTGELFF.

This clone was counted once. CDR3 sequence: CASSLDADTQYF. CDR3 coding DNA: TGCGCCAGCAGCTTGGACGCGGATACGCAGTATTTT. The gene calls are TRBV5-1 and TRBJ2-3; D uncertain. V shed 0 bases and J shed 6 bases, with 5 bases lying between them. CDR3 length: 12 amino acids. Germline lookup yields CDR1 SGHRS and CDR2 YFSETQ.

This clone was seen a few times. The CDR3 coding sequence is TGTGCCAGCAGTTACTCAGGAGGGGGGGGGTACAATGAGCAGTTCTTC. Amino acids: CASSYSGGGGYNEQFF. The gene calls are TRBV6-5 and TRBJ2-1; tentative D call: TRBD2 (7 bases). This CDR3 spans 16 amino acids. The V gene's germline CDR1 is MNHEY and CDR2 SVGAGI. Trimming removed 0 bases from V and 4 bases from J, with 13 bases in between.

The chain carries TRBV5-6 and TRBJ2-5, with TRBD2 matching over 8 bases. V gave up 1 base and J gave up 0 bases; unmatched junction bases: 5. Germline CDR1 is SGHDT and CDR2 is YYEEEE. The CDR3 is 16 amino acids. Written as DNA, the CDR3 is TGTGCCAGCAGCTTGCGGCGGGGGGCGTACCAAGAGACCCAGTACTTC. As protein: CASSLRRGAYQETQYF.

V and J are TRBV18 and TRBJ2-5; D is uncertain. Germline V CDR1 and CDR2: KGHSH, LQKENI. Between the trimmed V and J ends, which lost 0 bases and 2 bases, there was a span of 7 bases. CDR3 length equals 14 residues. CDR3 in DNA: TGTGCCAGCTCACCACCAACTTTGCAAGAGACCCAGTACTTC. Residues: CASSPPTLQETQYF. The full variable domain, its missing parts supplied by reference TRBV18 and TRBJ2-5, is NAGVMQNPRHLVRRRGQEARLRCSPMKGHSHVYWYRQLPEEGLKFMVYLQKENIIDESGMPKERFSAEFPKEGPSILRIQQVVRGDSAAYFCASSPPTLQETQYFGPGTRLLVL.

The genes are TRBV3-1 (or the pseudogene TRBV3-2) and TRBJ2-1; 11 bases line up with TRBD2. Germline CDR1 is LGHDT and CDR2 is YNNKEL (reference sequence). This CDR3 comprises 17 residues. After removal of 4 bases from V and 1 base from J, the junction contained 6 bases not matched to a gene. The CDR3 nucleotides read TGTGCCAGCAGCCGGACGACTAGCGGGGTTTCCTACAATGAGCAGTTCTTC. Translating gives CASSRTTSGVSYNEQFF.

The gene calls are TRBV5-1 and TRBJ1-3, with D possibly being TRBD1 (6 bases). Per germline, CDR1 SGHRS and CDR2 YFSETQ. CDR3 size: 17 residues. Trimming took 4 bases from V and 0 from J, leaving 17 bases between them. The CDR3 nucleotides read TGCGCCAGCAGCCTTCAGACAGGACTCCACTCTGGAAACACCATATATTTT. Its protein product is CASSLQTGLHSGNTIYF.

The genes are TRBV7-2 and TRBJ1-2, with TRBD1 identical over 10 bases. This CDR3 region has 16 residues. Germline V CDR1 and CDR2: SGHTA, FQGNSA. The V gene end was trimmed by 1 base and the J gene end by 7 bases; junction bases not matched to a gene: 9. Here the CDR3 reads CASSLGWDRGLGGYTF. CDR3 bases: TGTGCCAGCAGCTTAGGCTGGGACAGGGGTCTAGGTGGCTACACCTTC. Filled out from reference TRBV7-2 and TRBJ1-2, the complete variable domain reads GAGVSQSPSNKVTEKGKDVELRCDPISGHTALYWYRQSLGQGLEFLIYFQGNSAPDKSGLPSDRFSAERTGGSVSTLTIQRTQQEDSAVYLCASSLGWDRGLGGYTFGSGTRLTVV.

The chain joins TRBV4-1 to TRBJ2-7, with TRBD2 identical over 15 bases. The CDR3 runs 15 residues. From germline, CDR1 is MGHRA and CDR2 YSYEKL. V lost 3 bases to trimming and J lost 4 bases; unmatched junction nucleotides: 1. CDR3 coding DNA: TGCGCCAGCAGCCAGGGACTAGCGGGGGGATACGAGCAGTACTTC. Translated, it gives CASSQGLAGGYEQYF.

The gene calls are TRBV7-8 and TRBJ1-4; D not certain. V was pared by 1 base and J by 4 bases, with 22 bases between. The length of the CDR3 is 19 residues. Germline V lookup: CDR1 SGHVS, CDR2 FQNEAQ. In DNA form, the CDR3 reads TGTGCCAGCAGCTTAGGAGGTGCAGACGGGAGATTTTTTAATGAAAAACTGTTTTTT. This encodes CASSLGGADGRFFNEKLFF.

The rearrangement uses TRBV5-6 and TRBJ1-6; no clear D gene. From germline, CDR1 is SGHDT and CDR2 YYEEEE. CDR3 length equals 15 residues. Trimming left V 1 base short and J 0 bases short, with 5 bases between. CDR3 bases: TGTGCCAGCAGCTTGCCCGGCTCCTATAATTCACCCCTCCACTTT. Translating gives CASSLPGSYNSPLHF.